This T cell receptor (beta chain) was found in a study of cytomegalovirus exposure and HLA in healthy donors. The PCR employed 60 Vbeta primers together with 13 Jbeta primers. Only in-frame clones appear in the TCRdb table, and some are missing; sequencing was by immunoSEQ multiplex PCR. The sample consists of 120,000 to 150,000 clones, 65% to 85% of them appearing once. The ends lost 10 bases at V and 7 bases at J; junction bases unmatched: 11. Germline lookup yields CDR1 SNHLY and CDR2 FYNNEI. CDR3 length: 13 residues. The TCR sequence derives from a woman in her 40s in good health and CMV-seropositive. The specimen sequenced was PBMCs. The V and J genes are TRBV2 and TRBJ1-2; 8 nucleotides match TRBD1. The DNA of the CDR3 is TGTGCCACCAACCCTTCAGGGGGCTTTGGCTACACCTTC. Translation gives CATNPSGGFGYTF. Full variable domain (outside the CDR3, taken from reference TRBV2 and TRBJ1-2): EPEVTQTPSHQVTQMGQEVILRCVPISNHLYFYWYRQILGQKVEFLVSFYNNEISEKSEIFDDQFSVERPDGSNFTLKIRSTKLEDSAMYFCATNPSGGFGYTFGSGTRLTVV.